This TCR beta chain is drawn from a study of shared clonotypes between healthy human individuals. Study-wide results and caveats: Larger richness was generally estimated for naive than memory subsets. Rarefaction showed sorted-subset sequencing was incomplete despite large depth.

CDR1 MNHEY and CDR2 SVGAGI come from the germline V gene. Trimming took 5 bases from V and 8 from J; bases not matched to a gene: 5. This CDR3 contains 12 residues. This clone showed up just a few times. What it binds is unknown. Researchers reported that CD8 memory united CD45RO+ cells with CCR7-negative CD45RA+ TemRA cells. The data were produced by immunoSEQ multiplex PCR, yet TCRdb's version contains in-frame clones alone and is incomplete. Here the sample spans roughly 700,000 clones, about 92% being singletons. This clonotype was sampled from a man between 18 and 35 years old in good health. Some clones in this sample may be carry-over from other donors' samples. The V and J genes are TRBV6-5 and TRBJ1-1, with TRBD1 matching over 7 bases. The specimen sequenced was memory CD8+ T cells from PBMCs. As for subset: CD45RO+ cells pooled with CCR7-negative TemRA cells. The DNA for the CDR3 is TGTGCCAGCAGTAACGACAGGGCAGAAGCTTTCTTT. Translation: CASSNDRAEAFF.